Listed below are T cell receptor beta chains from one sample, sequenced in a study of blood T cell repertoires in COVID-19. Here immunoSEQ multiplex PCR was the method, and the copy in TCRdb shows in-frame clones only, minus some. The data hold some 250,000 clones, with about nine tenths observed a single time. The sequenced sample was PBMCs or T cells enriched from blood (not recorded which). The receptors here all came from a man between 18 and 35 years old who had recovered from COVID-19. The CDR3 runs from the conserved cysteine through the conserved F or W. Each record gives: clone size, J gene, D gene, V gene, CDR3 DNA, CDR3 protein. D genes are given only for firm matches. The listing skips clone size in some rows; elsewhere it reads once, few, many or a size class.

>once|TRBJ1-5|NA|TRBV24-1
TGTGCCACCCCTACATTTGAAGGGGTAAACCAGCCCCAGCATTTT
CATPTFEGVNQPQHF
>once|TRBJ2-7|NA|TRBV5-1
TGCGCCAGCAGCTCCGGATCCGCGGGGTACGAGCAGTACTTC
CASSSGSAGYEQYF
>NA|TRBJ2-2|TRBD2|TRBV28
TGTGCCAGCAGTTTATATGGGACTAGCGGGCCCGGGGAGCTGTTTTTT
CASSLYGTSGPGELFF
>NA|TRBJ1-3|NA|TRBV5-4
TGTGCCAGCAGCTTGGATTCCGTCTCTGGAAACACCATATATTTT
CASSLDSVSGNTIYF
>NA|TRBJ2-3|NA|TRBV7-6
TGTGCCAGCAGCTTAGTGGGGGGTAGCACAGATACGCAGTATTTT
CASSLVGGSTDTQYF
>NA|TRBJ2-1|TRBD2|TRBV27
TGTGCCAGCAAGGGGTTAGCGGGGACCTACAATGAGCAGTTCTTC
CASKGLAGTYNEQFF
>NA|TRBJ2-2|NA|TRBV6-4
TGTGCCAGCAGTGCCCCGGGCACCGGGGAGCTGTTTTTT
CASSAPGTGELFF
>once|TRBJ2-5|TRBD2|TRBV6-2/TRBV6-3
TGTGCCAGCAGTTACAGCGGGACTCCGTCTGAGACCCAGTACTTC
CASSYSGTPSETQYF
>once|TRBJ2-3|TRBD2|TRBV5-1
TGCGCCAGCAGCGTGTCCTCTAGCGGGAGATTAGATACGCAGTATTTT
CASSVSSSGRLDTQYF
>NA|TRBJ1-2|TRBD1|TRBV6-5
TGTGCCGGCAGTTACTCGAGAGGGACAGTCTACTATGGCTACACCTTC
CAGSYSRGTVYYGYTF
>NA|TRBJ1-1|TRBD1|TRBV5-4
TGTGCCAGCAGTTCCAGGACAGGGGATACTGAAGCTTTCTTT
CASSSRTGDTEAFF
>NA|TRBJ2-2|NA|TRBV21-1
TGTGCCAGCAGCAAAGTTCCTAGCGGGAGGGCCCCCGGGGAGCTGTTTTTT
CASSKVPSGRAPGELFF
>few|TRBJ1-3|NA|TRBV7-8
TGTGCCAGCAGCTTAGCGCTCCAGTCATCTGGAAACACCATATATTTT
CASSLALQSSGNTIYF
>NA|TRBJ2-1|TRBD2|TRBV7-9
TGTGCCAGCAGCTCAACTAGCGGGAGTGCCTACAATGAGCAGTTCTTC
CASSSTSGSAYNEQFF
>NA|TRBJ1-5|NA|TRBV5-1
TGCGCCAGCAGCCCCGGGGATAGCAATCAGCCCCAGCATTTT
CASSPGDSNQPQHF
>NA|TRBJ2-5|NA|TRBV11-3
TGTGCCAGCAGCTTAACATTTACGGAGACCCAGTACTTC
CASSLTFTETQYF
>NA|TRBJ2-1|TRBD2|TRBV4-1
TGCGCCAGCAGCCAGAGGCGGGAGAGCTCCTACAATGAGCAGTTCTTC
CASSQRRESSYNEQFF
>once|TRBJ2-5|TRBD1|TRBV6-5
TGTGCCAGCAGTTACTCGAACAGGGGGCAAGGCGAGACCCAGTACTTC
CASSYSNRGQGETQYF
>NA|TRBJ2-3|NA|TRBV5-6
TGTGCCAGCAGCTTGACCGGACACCCCAGAAGTCGCACAGATACGCAGTATTTT
CASSLTGHPRSRTDTQYF
>NA|TRBJ1-2|TRBD1|TRBV5-1
TGCGCCAGCAGCGCGGACAGGGCTGGTGGGAGCTACACCTTC
CASSADRAGGSYTF
>NA|TRBJ1-1|NA|TRBV18
TGTGCCAGCTCACCTCTGCAGGGATGGAGCACTGAAGCTTTCTTT
CASSPLQGWSTEAFF
>NA|TRBJ1-1|NA|TRBV19
TGTGCCAGTACCTGGGGGGGAATGAACACTGAAGCTTTCTTT
CASTWGGMNTEAFF
>NA|TRBJ2-5|NA|TRBV27
TGTGCCAGCAGTTTAACGGGTGTGGTACTACAAGAGACCCAGTACTTC
CASSLTGVVLQETQYF
>NA|TRBJ1-4|NA|TRBV25-1
TGTGCCAGCAGTGAGGGGCGGAAAAAACTGTTTTTT
CASSEGRKKLFF
>NA|TRBJ2-5|NA|TRBV6-5
TGTGCCAGCAGGATCCTTGGGCACCAAGAGACCCAGTACTTC
CASRILGHQETQYF
>NA|TRBJ2-1|TRBD2|TRBV3-1/TRBV3-2
TGTGCCAGCAGCCCACCTCTAGGACTAGCGGGTATAATCTCCTACAATGAGCAGTTCTTC
CASSPPLGLAGIISYNEQFF